This T cell receptor beta chain was sequenced during a study of T cell responses to AZD1222 COVID-19 vaccine. CDR3 size: 15 residues. Looked up from germline, CDR1 is SNHLY and CDR2 is FYNNEI. The germline V and J ends were trimmed by 6 bases and 2 bases, with 17 bases remaining between them. Some clones are missing from TCRdb's copy, which holds only in-frame ones; the method was immunoSEQ multiplex PCR. The table lists more than 75,000 clones, around nine tenths of them singletons. This material consisted of peripheral blood, taken 28 days after the second AZD1222 dose. This receptor was identified in an adult who received the AZD1222 COVID-19 vaccine. This chain links TRBV2 with TRBJ2-7; tentatively, D is TRBD1 (5 bases). The CDR3: CASSHPGLGTYEQYF. CDR3 sequence (DNA): TGTGCCAGCAGCCACCCAGGGTTGGGGACCTACGAGCAGTACTTC.